A selection of T cell receptor beta chains follows, all from one sample in a study of OX40 agonist ivuxolimab in advanced cancers. Profiled with immunoSEQ multiplex PCR; TCRdb holds only in-frame clones, not every one. The top ten hold roughly 19% of the sample, which has about 7,300 clones, about 80% seen once. Sample: CD4+ or CD8+ T cells sorted from blood, taken in a trial of the OX40 agonist ivuxolimab. These TCRs come from an adult with an advanced solid tumor such as melanoma, head and neck, liver or kidney cancer. CDR3s include the opening cysteine and the closing phenylalanine or tryptophan. A D gene is named only where the DNA matches it firmly. Not all rows give a size; the values are once, few, many and, for expanded clones, a class.

>TRBJ2-5|TRBV5-1|-|-
CASSLGDSSVTQYF
TGCGCCAGCAGCTTGGGTGACTCCAGCGTGACCCAGTACTTC
>TRBJ2-4|TRBV5-4|-|-
CASSLSGAKNIQYF
TGTGCCAGCAGCTTGTCAGGAGCCAAAAACATTCAGTACTTC
>TRBJ2-3|TRBV6-4|-|-
CASSDARGAAATDTQYF
TGTGCCAGCAGTGACGCGAGGGGGGCAGCGGCTACAGATACGCAGTATTTT
>TRBJ1-1|TRBV6-4|-|medium-sized
CASSENPGEYTEAFF
TGTGCCAGCAGTGAAAACCCGGGGGAGTACACTGAAGCTTTCTTT
>TRBJ2-1|TRBV4-1|-|-
CASSQGGLVNEQFF
TGCGCCAGCAGCCAAGGCGGGTTAGTAAATGAGCAGTTCTTC
>TRBJ2-3|TRBV9|-|-
CASSLSGLAGTDTQYF
TGTGCCAGCAGCCTCTCCGGATTAGCCGGCACAGATACGCAGTATTTT
>TRBJ2-7|TRBV11-2|TRBD1|-
CASSFLRDREAEQYF
TGTGCCAGCAGCTTCTTACGGGACAGGGAGGCCGAGCAGTACTTC
>TRBJ2-1|TRBV27|TRBD1|few
CASSSPGTDYNEQFF
TGTGCCAGCAGTTCCCCCGGGACAGATTACAATGAGCAGTTCTTC
>TRBJ1-2|TRBV11-2|-|-
CASSTHYRAGYTF
TGTGCCAGCAGCACACATTACAGGGCTGGCTACACCTTC
>TRBJ1-6|TRBV4-2|-|-
CASSQEGPDSSYNSPLHF
TGTGCCAGCAGCCAAGAAGGGCCGGATTCCTCCTATAATTCACCCCTCCACTTT
>TRBJ1-4|TRBV2|-|medium-sized
CASSLTGSTNEKLFF
TGTGCCAGCAGTCTTACAGGGTCAACTAATGAAAAACTGTTTTTT
>TRBJ2-7|TRBV19|-|-
CASSISGLPYEQYF
TGTGCCAGTAGTATATCAGGGCTCCCCTACGAGCAGTACTTC
>TRBJ2-3|TRBV6-5|-|-
CAASSGGHTDTQYF
TGTGCCGCCAGTTCGGGGGGACACACAGATACGCAGTATTTT
>TRBJ1-1|TRBV10-3|-|-
CAISGTENTEAFF
TGTGCCATCAGTGGGACGGAGAACACTGAAGCTTTCTTT
>TRBJ1-4|TRBV23-1|-|-
CASSQVRRPGTRNEKLFF
TGCGCCAGCAGTCAGGTGCGCAGACCCGGGACACGGAATGAAAAACTGTTTTTT
>TRBJ2-7|TRBV11-2|TRBD2|-
CASSRTSGGFNEQYF
TGTGCCAGCAGCCGGACTAGCGGGGGGTTCAACGAGCAGTACTTC
>TRBJ1-3|TRBV9|-|-
CASADLDTSGNTIYF
TGTGCCAGCGCGGACCTTGACACCTCTGGAAACACCATATATTTT
>TRBJ2-1|TRBV7-6|-|-
CASSLAGSSYNEQFF
TGTGCCAGCAGCTTAGCGGGGAGCTCCTACAATGAGCAGTTCTTC
>TRBJ2-2|TRBV7-9|TRBD2|few
CASSFSGGAGFDTGELFF
TGTGCCAGCAGCTTTAGCGGGGGGGCCGGTTTTGACACCGGGGAGCTGTTTTTT
>TRBJ1-1|TRBV6-1|-|once
CASSPGRTEAFF
TGTGCCAGCAGTCCCGGCCGCACTGAAGCTTTCTTT
>TRBJ2-6|TRBV25-1|TRBD1|-
CASSARDSSGANVLTF
TGTGCCAGCAGTGCCCGGGACAGCTCTGGGGCCAACGTCCTGACTTTC
>TRBJ1-5|TRBV7-9|-|-
CASSLGGSQPQHF
TGTGCCAGCAGCTTAGGGGGATCTCAGCCCCAGCATTTT
>TRBJ2-1|TRBV5-6|TRBD1|-
CASSHKGQGSSYNEQFF
TGTGCCAGCAGCCACAAGGGACAGGGGAGCTCCTACAATGAGCAGTTCTTC
>TRBJ2-1|TRBV10-3|TRBD2|-
CAISPAGAPNNEQFF
TGTGCCATCAGTCCAGCGGGGGCCCCTAACAATGAGCAGTTCTTC
>TRBJ2-7|TRBV10-3|TRBD2|-
CAIRRGSGSDYEQYF
TGTGCCATCAGGCGAGGTAGCGGGTCTGACTACGAGCAGTACTTC
>TRBJ2-2|TRBV9|-|medium-sized
CASSKFRVESGGELFF
TGTGCCAGCAGCAAATTCAGGGTGGAGTCCGGCGGGGAGCTGTTTTTT
>TRBJ2-1|TRBV9|-|-
CASSPGIYNEQFF
TGTGCCAGCAGCCCAGGGATTTACAATGAGCAGTTCTTC
>TRBJ2-5|TRBV9|TRBD2|-
CASSQDLAGGLETQYF
TGTGCCAGCAGCCAAGATCTAGCGGGGGGGCTTGAGACCCAGTACTTC
>TRBJ2-2|TRBV7-6|-|-
CASSFETGELFF
TGTGCCAGCAGCTTTGAAACCGGGGAGCTGTTTTTT
>TRBJ1-2|TRBV6-5|-|-
CASSSWGGGYTF
TGTGCCAGCAGTTCCTGGGGGGGTGGCTACACCTTC
>TRBJ2-3|TRBV7-3|TRBD2|-
CASSLTSGSTDTQYF
TGTGCCAGCAGCTTGACTAGCGGTAGCACAGATACGCAGTATTTT
>TRBJ2-1|TRBV27|-|-
CASSFPGSSYNEQFF
TGTGCCAGCAGTTTCCCTGGGAGCTCCTACAATGAGCAGTTCTTC
>TRBJ1-2|TRBV14|-|few
CASSQDRRDTNYGYTF
TGTGCCAGCAGCCAGGACAGACGGGACACCAACTATGGCTACACCTTC
>TRBJ2-5|TRBV27|-|-
CASSPTGAETQYF
TGTGCCAGCAGTCCCACGGGGGCAGAGACCCAGTACTTC
>TRBJ1-1|TRBV2|-|-
CASFVPPGEAFF
TGTGCCAGCTTCGTACCCCCGGGGGAAGCTTTCTTT